The present TCR beta chain was sequenced within a study of T-cell reconstitution after alpha-beta-depleted transplantation in children. This clonotype has a count of ten or more. Its antigen is unidentified. The V end was cut by 1 base, the J end by 7 bases, with 21 bases between. Germline-derived CDR1 and CDR2 are SGHRS and YFSETQ. The CDR3 length is 16 residues. Researchers prepared the TCRbeta library using unique molecular identifiers, the study reports. TCRdb called the PCR reads again in MiXCR, with one record for every CDR3 protein. Found here are around 670,000 distinct CDR3 sequences, less than 15% of them singletons; the top ten hold 0.79%. Study outcomes and limitations: At around two months after transplant, the alpha-beta T cells were reportedly derived from several hundred expanded clones that came from non-depleted graft cells.

This TCR was recovered from a girl under 10 years old with congenital amegakaryocytic thrombocytopenia, due to receive a stem cell transplant. The V call is TRBV5-1, the J call TRBJ2-7, with D possibly being TRBD1 (6 bases). Source: PBMCs, taken before TCRalphabeta/CD19-depleted stem cell transplant. The CDR3 region is CASSLLTTRGYGEQYF. The DNA of the CDR3 is TGCGCCAGCAGCTTGTTGACGACAAGGGGGTATGGGGAGCAGTACTTC.